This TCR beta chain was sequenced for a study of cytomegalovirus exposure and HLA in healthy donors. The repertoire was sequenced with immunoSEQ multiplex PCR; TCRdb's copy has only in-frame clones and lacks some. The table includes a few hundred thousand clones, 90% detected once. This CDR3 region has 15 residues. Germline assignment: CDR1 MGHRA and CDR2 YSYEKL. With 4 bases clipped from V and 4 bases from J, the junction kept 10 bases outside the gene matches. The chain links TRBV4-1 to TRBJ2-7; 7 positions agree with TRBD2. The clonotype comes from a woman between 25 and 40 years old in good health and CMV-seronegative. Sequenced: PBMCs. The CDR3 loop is CASSPDSTGGYEQYF. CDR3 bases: TGCGCCAGCAGCCCGGATTCGACGGGGGGATACGAGCAGTACTTC.